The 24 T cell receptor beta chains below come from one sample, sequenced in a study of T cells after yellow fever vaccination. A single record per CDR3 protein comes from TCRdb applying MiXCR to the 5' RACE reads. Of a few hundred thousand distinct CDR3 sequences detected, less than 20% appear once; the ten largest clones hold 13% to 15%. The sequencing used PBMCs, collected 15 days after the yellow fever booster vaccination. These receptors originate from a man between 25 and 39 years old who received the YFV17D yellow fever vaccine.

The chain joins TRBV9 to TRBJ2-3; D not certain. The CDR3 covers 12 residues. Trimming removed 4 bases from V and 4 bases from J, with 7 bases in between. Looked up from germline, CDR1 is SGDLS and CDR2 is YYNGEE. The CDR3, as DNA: TGTGCCAGCAGCCGTCCTCCAGATACGCAGTATTTT. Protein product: CASSRPPDTQYF.

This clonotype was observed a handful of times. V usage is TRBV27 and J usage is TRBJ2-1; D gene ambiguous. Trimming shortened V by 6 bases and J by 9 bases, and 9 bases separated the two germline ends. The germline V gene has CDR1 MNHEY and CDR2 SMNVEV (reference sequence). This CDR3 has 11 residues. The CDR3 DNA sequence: TGTGCCAGCAGGGAGCTCGGTGAGCAGTTCTTC. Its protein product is CASRELGEQFF.

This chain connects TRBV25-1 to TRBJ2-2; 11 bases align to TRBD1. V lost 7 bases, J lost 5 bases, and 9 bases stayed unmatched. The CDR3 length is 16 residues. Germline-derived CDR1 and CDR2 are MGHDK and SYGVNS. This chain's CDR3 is CASMGKGTGGTGELFF. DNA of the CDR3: TGTGCCAGCATGGGTAAAGGGACAGGGGGAACCGGGGAGCTGTTTTTT. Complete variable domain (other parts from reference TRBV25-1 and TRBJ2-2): EADIYQTPRYLVIGTGKKITLECSQTMGHDKMYWYQQDPGMELHLIHYSYGVNSTEKGDLSSESTVSRIRTEHFPLTLESARPSHTSQYLCASMGKGTGGTGELFFGEGSRLTVL.

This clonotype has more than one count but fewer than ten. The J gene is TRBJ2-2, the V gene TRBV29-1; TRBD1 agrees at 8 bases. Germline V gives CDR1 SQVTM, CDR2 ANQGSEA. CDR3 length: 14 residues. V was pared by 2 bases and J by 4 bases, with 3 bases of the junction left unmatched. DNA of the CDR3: TGCAGCGTTGAACAGGGGGCAGTCACCGGGGAGCTGTTTTTT. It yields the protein CSVEQGAVTGELFF.

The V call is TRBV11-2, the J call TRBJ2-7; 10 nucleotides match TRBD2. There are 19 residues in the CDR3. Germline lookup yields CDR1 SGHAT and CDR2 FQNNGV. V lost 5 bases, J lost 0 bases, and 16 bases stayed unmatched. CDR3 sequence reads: CASSHRSPGLAPSSYEQYF. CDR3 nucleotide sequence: TGTGCCAGCAGCCACCGGTCTCCGGGACTAGCGCCGAGCTCCTACGAGCAGTACTTC.

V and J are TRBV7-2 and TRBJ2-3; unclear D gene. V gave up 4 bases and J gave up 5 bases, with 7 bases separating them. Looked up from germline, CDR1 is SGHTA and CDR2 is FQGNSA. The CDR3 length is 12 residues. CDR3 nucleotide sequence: TGTGCCAGCAGCTCCATCGGAGATACGCAGTATTTT. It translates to CASSSIGDTQYF. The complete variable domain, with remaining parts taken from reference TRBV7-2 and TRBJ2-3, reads GAGVSQSPSNKVTEKGKDVELRCDPISGHTALYWYRQSLGQGLEFLIYFQGNSAPDKSGLPSDRFSAERTGGSVSTLTIQRTQQEDSAVYLCASSSIGDTQYFGPGTRLTVL.

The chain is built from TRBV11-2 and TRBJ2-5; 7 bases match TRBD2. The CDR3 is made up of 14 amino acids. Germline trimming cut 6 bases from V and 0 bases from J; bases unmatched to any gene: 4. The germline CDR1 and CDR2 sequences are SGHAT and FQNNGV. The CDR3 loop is CASRGLTHQETQYF. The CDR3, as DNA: TGTGCCAGCAGGGGACTAACTCACCAAGAGACCCAGTACTTC.

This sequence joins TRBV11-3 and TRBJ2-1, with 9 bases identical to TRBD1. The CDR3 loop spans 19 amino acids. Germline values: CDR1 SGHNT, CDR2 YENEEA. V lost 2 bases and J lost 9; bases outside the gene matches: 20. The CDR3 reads CASSLKRPGGGQGMIEQFF. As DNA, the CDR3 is TGTGCCAGCAGCTTAAAGAGGCCAGGGGGGGGACAGGGTATGATTGAGCAGTTCTTC.

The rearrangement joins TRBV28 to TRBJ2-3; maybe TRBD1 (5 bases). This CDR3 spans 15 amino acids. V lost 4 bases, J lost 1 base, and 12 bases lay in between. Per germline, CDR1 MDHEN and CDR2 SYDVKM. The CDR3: CASSSQGTRTDTQYF. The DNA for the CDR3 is TGTGCCAGCAGTTCCCAGGGAACGCGCACAGATACGCAGTATTTT.

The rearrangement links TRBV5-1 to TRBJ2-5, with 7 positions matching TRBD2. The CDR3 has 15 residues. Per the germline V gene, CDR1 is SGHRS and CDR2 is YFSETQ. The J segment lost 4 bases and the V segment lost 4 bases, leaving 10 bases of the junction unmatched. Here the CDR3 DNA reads TGCGCCAGCAGCCGCGGGGCGGGAGAGAGAGAGACCCAGTACTTC. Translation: CASSRGAGERETQYF.

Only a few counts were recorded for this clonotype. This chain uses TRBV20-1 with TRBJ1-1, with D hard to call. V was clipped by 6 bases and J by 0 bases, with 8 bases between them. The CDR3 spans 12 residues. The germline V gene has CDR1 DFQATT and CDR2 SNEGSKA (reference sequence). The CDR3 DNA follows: TGCAGTGCGGCCCCGGTGAACACTGAAGCTTTCTTT. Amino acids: CSAAPVNTEAFF.

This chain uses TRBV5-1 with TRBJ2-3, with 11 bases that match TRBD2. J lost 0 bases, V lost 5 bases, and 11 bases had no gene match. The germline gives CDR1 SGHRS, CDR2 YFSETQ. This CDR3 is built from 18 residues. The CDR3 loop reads CASRPGTSGGSSTDTQYF. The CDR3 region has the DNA TGCGCCAGCAGACCCGGGACTAGCGGAGGGTCTAGCACAGATACGCAGTATTTT.

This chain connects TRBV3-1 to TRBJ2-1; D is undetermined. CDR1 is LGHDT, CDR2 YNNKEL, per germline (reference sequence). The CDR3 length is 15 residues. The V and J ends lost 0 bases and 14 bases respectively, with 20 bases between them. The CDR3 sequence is CASSQDSGFRSSEFF. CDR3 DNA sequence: TGTGCCAGCAGCCAAGATTCTGGGTTTCGATCCTCCGAGTTCTTC.

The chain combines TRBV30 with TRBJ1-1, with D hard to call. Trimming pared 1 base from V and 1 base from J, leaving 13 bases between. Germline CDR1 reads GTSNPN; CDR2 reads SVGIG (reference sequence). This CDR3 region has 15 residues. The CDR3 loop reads CAWSGSASSNTEAFF. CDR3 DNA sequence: TGTGCCTGGAGTGGATCGGCCTCATCGAACACTGAAGCTTTCTTT.

The CDR3 loop reads CSTGWASGEQYF. The CDR3 coding sequence is TGCAGTACCGGATGGGCTTCGGGGGAGCAGTACTTC. The chain has TRBV20-1 and TRBJ2-7, with D possibly matching TRBD2 (5 bases). Germline CDR1 and CDR2: DFQATT and SNEGSKA (reference sequence). The CDR3 spans 12 residues. Between the trimmed V and J ends, which lost 8 bases and 7 bases, there was a span of 18 bases.

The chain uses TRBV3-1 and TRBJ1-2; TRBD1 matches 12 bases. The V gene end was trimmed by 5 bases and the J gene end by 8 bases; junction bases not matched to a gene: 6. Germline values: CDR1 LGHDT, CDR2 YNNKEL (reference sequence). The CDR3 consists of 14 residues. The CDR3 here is CASSTGTGGLGYTF. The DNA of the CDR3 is TGTGCCAGCAGCACCGGGACAGGGGGCTTAGGCTACACCTTC.

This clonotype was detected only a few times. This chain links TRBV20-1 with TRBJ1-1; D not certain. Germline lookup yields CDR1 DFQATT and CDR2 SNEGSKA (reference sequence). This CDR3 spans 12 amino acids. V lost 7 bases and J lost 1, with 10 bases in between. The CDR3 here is CSVTPRNTEAFF. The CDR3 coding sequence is TGCAGTGTAACACCCCGGAACACTGAAGCTTTCTTT.

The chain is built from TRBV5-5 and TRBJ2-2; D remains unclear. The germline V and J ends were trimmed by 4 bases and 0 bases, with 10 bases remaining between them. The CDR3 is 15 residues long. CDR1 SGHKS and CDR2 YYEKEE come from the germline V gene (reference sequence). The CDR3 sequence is CASSVGAANTGELFF. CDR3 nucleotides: TGTGCCAGCAGCGTTGGCGCTGCGAACACCGGGGAGCTGTTTTTT.

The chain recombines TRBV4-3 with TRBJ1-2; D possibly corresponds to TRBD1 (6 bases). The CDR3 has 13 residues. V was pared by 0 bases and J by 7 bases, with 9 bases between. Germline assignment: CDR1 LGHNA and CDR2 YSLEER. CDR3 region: CASSQETGLGYTF. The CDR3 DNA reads TGCGCCAGCAGCCAAGAAACAGGGCTTGGCTACACCTTC.

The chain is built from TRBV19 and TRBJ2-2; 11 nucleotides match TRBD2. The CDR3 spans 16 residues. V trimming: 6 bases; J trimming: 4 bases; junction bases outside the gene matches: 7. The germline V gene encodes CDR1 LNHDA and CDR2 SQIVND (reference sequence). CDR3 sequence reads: CASRPTSGVTTGELFF. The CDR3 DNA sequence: TGTGCCAGTAGACCGACTAGCGGGGTTACCACCGGGGAGCTGTTTTTT. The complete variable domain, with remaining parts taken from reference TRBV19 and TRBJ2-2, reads DGGITQSPKYLFRKEGQNVTLSCEQNLNHDAMYWYRQDPGQGLRLIYYSQIVNDFQKGDIAEGYSVSREKKESFPLTVTSAQKNPTAFYLCASRPTSGVTTGELFFGEGSRLTVL.

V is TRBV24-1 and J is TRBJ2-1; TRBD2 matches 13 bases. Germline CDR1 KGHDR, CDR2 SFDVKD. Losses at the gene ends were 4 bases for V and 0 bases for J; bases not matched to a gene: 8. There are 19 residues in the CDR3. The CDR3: CATSDRLAGGPSSYNEQFF. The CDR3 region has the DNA TGTGCCACCAGTGACCGACTAGCGGGAGGCCCGAGCTCCTACAATGAGCAGTTCTTC.

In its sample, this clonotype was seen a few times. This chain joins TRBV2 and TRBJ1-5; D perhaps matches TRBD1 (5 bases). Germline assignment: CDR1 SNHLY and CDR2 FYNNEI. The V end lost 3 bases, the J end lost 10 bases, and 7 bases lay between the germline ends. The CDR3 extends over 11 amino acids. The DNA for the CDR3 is TGTGCCAGCAGTGAGGGGGAACCCCAGCATTTT. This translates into CASSEGEPQHF.

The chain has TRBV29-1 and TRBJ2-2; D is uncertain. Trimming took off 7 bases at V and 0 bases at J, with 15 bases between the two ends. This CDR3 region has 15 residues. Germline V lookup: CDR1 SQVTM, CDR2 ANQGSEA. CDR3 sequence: CSAAKGGANTGELFF. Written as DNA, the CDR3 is TGCAGCGCCGCCAAGGGCGGAGCGAACACCGGGGAGCTGTTTTTT.

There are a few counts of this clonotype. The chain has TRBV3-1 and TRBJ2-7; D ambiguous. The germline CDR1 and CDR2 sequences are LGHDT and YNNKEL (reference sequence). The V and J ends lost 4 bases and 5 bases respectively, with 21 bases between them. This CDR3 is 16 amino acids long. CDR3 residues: CASSLMGESPTHEQYF. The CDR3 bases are TGTGCCAGCAGCCTAATGGGCGAGTCCCCCACCCACGAGCAGTACTTC.